This T cell receptor (beta chain) is from a study of blood T cell repertoires in COVID-19 (TCRdb year 2020). In the study overall: Collaborator samples came from the United States, Italy and Spain and covered acute and convalescent phases of COVID-19. The prospective study material was composed of cDNA or gDNA derived from T cells, B-cell-depleted T cells, or PBMCs. Deeply sampled blood TCRbeta repertoires from subjects exposed to, actively infected with, or recovered from COVID-19 were included in the dataset. A freely available public database, intended as a resource for researchers studying the immune response to SARS-CoV-2, is where the repertoires were released. Samples came from the ongoing ImmuneRACE study (first 160 participants) plus 1,254 subjects from 6 global collaborators. Sample metadata almost always included a de-identified subject ID, COVID-19 status, age in years and sex. HLA class I and class II types, where available, came from metadata supplied by the sample provider rather than from assay-based typing. Results the study describes overall, beyond this receptor: The amount of clinical and demographic metadata varied by source and participant and was provided uncurated.

Germline trimming: 4 bases from V, 2 bases from J; junction bases outside gene matches: 3. CDR3 length: 13 amino acids, cysteine to phenylalanine. Just CDR3 DNA is preserved here, 39 bases in frame from base 1. The CDR1 and CDR2 encoded by the germline V gene are SGHRS and YFSETQ. Worth noting for this clone: Its antigen target is currently unknown. No clone much larger than this one lies a single base away; base qualities are absent.

Collaborating institutions collected whole blood in K2EDTA tubes following their own protocols. Collaborator samples were shipped for TCRbeta analysis as frozen whole blood, isolated PBMCs, or DNA extracted from either sample type. The immunoSEQ Assay, a bias-controlled multiplex PCR, was used to amplify TCRbeta CDR3 regions from genomic DNA. Per the source publication's procedure: Within the assay, amplification of reference gene primers was used to estimate how many nucleated cells each sample contained. To quantify the absolute abundance of each unique TCRbeta CDR3 rearrangement, sequence reads were collapsed and filtered. Productive Simpson clonality was computed per sample as the square root of Simpson's diversity index over productive rearrangements. The table was pulled from immuneACCESS by TCRdb, which kept in-frame rearrangements only. Such tables lose some clones; where checked, under half of the loss comes from unresolved V genes, and the rest has no known cause. From that table come the V and J calls and clone size; the DNA was used to work out D and trimming. Across this sample there are 35,000 to 45,000 clones, with around 90% seen only once. The top ten clonotypes cover around 21% of the sample.

The sequenced sample was peripheral blood. Here the chain combines TRBV5-1 and TRBJ2-7; TRBD1 lines up with 7 middle nucleotides. The sequence was collected from a man between 60 and 70 years old with acute or convalescent COVID-19. The sequenced DNA: TGCGCCAGCAGCAATGACAGGGCCTACGAGCAGTACTTC. The resulting protein is CASSNDRAYEQYF.